The clone carrying this TCR beta chain has only one observation. V dropped 8 bases and J dropped 4; count of bases not matched to a gene: 9. The germline gives CDR1 SNHLY, CDR2 FYNNEI. The CDR3 is 14 residues long. The assay was run at survey level. Some clones are missing from TCRdb's copy, which holds only in-frame ones; the method was immunoSEQ multiplex PCR. The table lists some 35,000 clones, approximately 78% of them singletons. This record comes from a study of pediatric ulcerative colitis. One to two pinch biopsies were taken from the rectum during colonoscopy. V usage is TRBV2 and J usage is TRBJ1-1; 8 bases are shared with TRBD1. Specimen: gut tissue. The source is a boy younger than 18 with mild ulcerative colitis. CDR3 sequence: CASGLRQGITEAFF. For the CDR3, the DNA is TGTGCCAGCGGACTAAGACAGGGGATCACTGAAGCTTTCTTT.